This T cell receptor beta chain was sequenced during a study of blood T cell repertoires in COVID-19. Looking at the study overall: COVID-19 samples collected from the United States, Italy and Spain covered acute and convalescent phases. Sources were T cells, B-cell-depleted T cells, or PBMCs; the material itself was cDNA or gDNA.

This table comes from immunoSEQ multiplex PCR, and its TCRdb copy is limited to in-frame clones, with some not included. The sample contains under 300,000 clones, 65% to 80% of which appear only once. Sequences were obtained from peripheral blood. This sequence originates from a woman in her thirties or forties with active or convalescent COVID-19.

DNA for the CDR3: TGTGCCAGCAGCGTAGCTACTCGAGGACTACAGTTAGGCGGCTACACCTTC. Protein: CASSVATRGLQLGGYTF. The chain carries TRBV9 and TRBJ1-2, with D uncertain. Germline-derived CDR1 and CDR2 are SGDLS and YYNGEE. V lost 0 bases, J lost 8 bases, and 23 bases lay in between. The CDR3 length is 17 residues. Using reference TRBV9 and TRBJ1-2 for the parts outside the CDR3, the full variable domain is DSGVTQTPKHLITATGQRVTLRCSPRSGDLSVYWYQQSLDQGLQFLIQYYNGEERAKGNILERFSAQQFPDLHSELNLSSLELGDSALYFCASSVATRGLQLGGYTFGSGTRLTVV.